This T cell receptor beta chain was documented in a study of cytomegalovirus exposure and HLA in healthy donors (dated by TCRdb to 2015 to 2018). About the full investigation: An earlier analysis of approximately 550 of the donors reported approximately 270 Gb of sequence data and 120 million or so unique TCR beta sequences from around 200 million T cells. An early release covering 500 to 750 HLA-typed donors comprised 250 to 350 gigabases of sequencing data and 85 million to 100 million unique TCR sequences. The genetic ancestry cluster associated with self-reported Caucasian donors included roughly four fifths of the 398 genotyped donors. The study was designed to test whether signatures of past pathogen exposure could be identified by cataloging public T cell receptors. The study profiled the T cell repertoires of about 720 subjects by immunosequencing and related them to cytomegalovirus serostatus. In addition to the first cohort of 650 to 800 subjects, a separate validation cohort of about 120 different subjects was used. To predict cytomegalovirus infection status, the study brought together high-throughput TCR immunosequencing, statistical association of individual TCRs with disease status, and machine learning. In a later analysis, previously published TCR beta repertoires from 666 donors were re-analyzed and high-resolution HLA genotyping was added so that TCR occurrence patterns could be studied. The later analysis used no new phenotypic data to find candidate immune exposures, relying instead on TCR beta sequences and their occurrence across donors. An earlier analysis of around 540 of the donors applied high-throughput TCR beta sequencing to assess whether each TCR beta V gene segment acted as functional or pseudogenic. Donor age, sex, ethnicity and CMV serostatus were compiled together with the repertoire data. A later genetic analysis took genome-wide SNP genotypes for about 55% of the roughly 700 donors and used that subset as a discovery cohort. All discovery cohort repertoires had been generated on a single sequencing platform. HLA typing included class I and class II loci at four-digit resolution. Typing coverage varied by locus: roughly 620-630 donors for A, B, C, DRB1 and DQB1; more than 500 for DQA1; nearly 610 for DPA1; around 450 for DPB1. Because of strong linkage in the cohort, five DR-DQ haplotypes were treated as single units for association and clustering. Among 350 to 400 genotyped donors of the cohort, an average of approximately 250,000 unique TCR beta nucleotide sequences were sequenced per donor, roughly a sixth of them non-productive. Results the study describes overall, beyond this receptor: The presence/absence analyses assumed that sequencing depth was roughly uniform across donors, and that assumption may not be true. A group of highly shared sequence variants was considered likely to be a technical artifact of the sequencing pipeline. The only immune exposure information available for the cohort was CMV serostatus. Across donors, most TCR sequences were observed very rarely, whereas some public TCRs were present in many individuals. A further reported finding was that TCR beta sequences accurately predicted the HLA-A and HLA-B alleles for most subjects in the first cohort. Some IMGT-functional V segments, including TRBV6-2 and TRBV6-3, could not be told apart with the 87-base-pair reads, so those segments were excluded. A later genetic analysis associated a missense DCLRE1C variant with V-gene and J-gene trimming of TCR beta chains, and an independent cohort replicated the association. In a later analysis, TCR association rates were found to vary across HLA loci, with the most associated TCRs seen for DRB1 alleles and the fewest for HLA-C alleles. Compared with equally common non-associated chains, HLA-associated TCR beta chains in a later analysis were more clonally expanded and had lower generation probabilities. According to a later analysis, parvovirus B19, influenza, CMV and Epstein-Barr virus appeared linked to several top co-occurrence clusters. In a later analysis, some 18,000 TCR beta sequences were associated with specific HLA alleles at a false discovery rate of 0.05. A later analysis found that most CMV-associated TCR beta chains appeared HLA-restricted, with HLA associations seemingly driven largely by CMV exposure. The study listed approximately 160 TCR beta chains as associated with cytomegalovirus. Because HLA typing was unavailable for some donors at each locus, only the typed subset was used in association tests. The classifier was reported to diagnose cytomegalovirus status with high specificity and sensitivity in both the original and validation cohorts. Correlated functional status among segregating V segments might reflect linkage disequilibrium, but an unknown experimental factor could not be ruled out. The earlier analysis of a few hundred of the donors excluded about 16 rarely observed V segments, including chromosome 9 orphons, because counts were too low. In an earlier analysis of around 500 of the donors, most TCR beta V segments appeared in productive rearrangements about 87% or about 30% of the time, broadly matching IMGT annotations. The authors suggested that the approach could potentially be extended to other disease states and immunological phenotypes. A few of the identified cytomegalovirus-associated TCR beta chains were confirmed in vitro to be specific for cytomegalovirus antigens. When HLA alleles, especially DR and DQ, strongly co-occurred, TCR associations were difficult to assign to individual alleles. In a later genetic analysis, fewer N-insertions in productive TCRs were reported among donors in an Asian-associated ancestry cluster than the roughly 700-donor mean. This cohort had only TCR beta chains sequenced, and the lack of alpha or paired-chain data limited which features could be detected.

The CDR3 runs 16 residues from the cysteine to the phenylalanine. Of all the DNA, just the CDR3 is kept, 48 bases in frame from base 1. The germline V gene provides CDR1 SGHVS and CDR2 FQNEAQ. V loses 1 base, J loses 1 base, and the germline ends lie 10 bases apart. Library construction relied on the immunoSEQ multiplex PCR assay. The multiplex PCR relied on a mix of 60 forward primers for TCR Vbeta segments and 13 reverse primers for TCR Jbeta segments. The CDR3 region of rearranged TCR beta genes was amplified from genomic DNA with a multiplex PCR assay. The amplified TCR beta libraries were sequenced on the Illumina HiSeq System as 87-base-pair reads. Per the authors' processing: A later analysis tallied around 82 million unique TCR beta chains across the 660 or so repertoires, and around 9.9 million of those chains were shared by two or more donors. To remove PCR and sequencing errors, raw reads were error-corrected and collapsed into unique sequences using a nearest-neighbor algorithm that merged closely related sequences. Alignment of CDR3 sequences to IMGT reference sequences was used to assign V, D and J gene segments. For a sequence to be retained, at least a six-nucleotide match to both a V gene segment and a J gene segment was required. A rearrangement was called productive if the CDR3 had no stop codons and remained in frame with V and J, and every other rearrangement was called non-productive. Following IMGT convention, CDR3 was defined as the stretch from the second conserved V-encoded cysteine up to the conserved J-encoded phenylalanine. The earlier analysis of about 610 of the donors excluded any sequence lacking an unambiguous match to a single V gene segment. In an earlier analysis of about 590 of the donors, a V segment was called functional when productive rearrangements were above 56.7%, and segregating when the standard deviation between donors exceeded 5%. To diagnose cytomegalovirus status from the catalog of TCR beta chain sequences, a statistical classification framework was built. A later analysis assigned V and J genes by comparing TCR nucleotide sequences with IMGT/GENE-DB human TR gene sequences. Using the TCRdist pipeline, a later analysis assigned CDR3 sequences along with most-parsimonious VDJ recombination scenarios. In a later analysis, each TCR beta chain was defined by its CDR3 amino acid sequence together with its V-gene family, and reads lacking a unique V-gene family were excluded. In a later analysis, 500 to 650 highly shared, low-generation-probability nucleotide sequences were removed to address suspected cross-contamination and a sequencing artifact. A later analysis calculated a clonal expansion index for each public chain from normalized within-repertoire ranks of inferred template counts. In a later analysis, generation probabilities were computed using a VDJ recombination model fitted to out-of-frame rearrangements, and the results were checked against IGoR. In a later analysis, TCR-TCR, TCR-HLA and TCR-CMV co-occurrence was scored with hypergeometric tests, and a repertoire-size bias correction was applied to TCR pairs. False discovery rates were estimated in a later analysis by permuting HLA or CMV assignments 20 times. In a later analysis, co-occurring TCRs were grouped using DBSCAN, with TCRdist sequence similarity added in when clustering inside HLA-allele-positive subsets. For co-occurrence clustering, repertoires with fewer than 30,000 or more than 120,000 public chains were excluded, along with five repertoires with anomalous nucleotide sharing. TCRdb limited this immuneACCESS table to in-frame rearrangements with V and J called. A share of clones is missing; checked studies link under half to unresolved V genes, and the rest is unexplained. That table furnishes V, J and clone size, whereas the DNA furnished D and trimming. The sample's records list 45,000 to 55,000 clones. The ten largest clonotypes hold approximately 11% of the sample.

The cohort comprised 670 or so healthy bone marrow donors. Cohort members were all nominally healthy when sampled, although unrecorded immune exposures were likely present. The donor tested CMV seropositive and was one of the 289 seropositive cohort members. A peripheral blood sample was provided by each donor, and peripheral blood mononuclear cells were used for TCR beta sequencing. The Qiagen DNeasy Blood Extraction Kit was used to extract genomic DNA from the blood cell samples. On this clone itself: The clone's antigen remains unknown.

Sequenced material: PBMCs. This sequence was found in a woman in her 50s in good health and CMV-seropositive. Here the chain combines TRBV7-8 and TRBJ1-4; too little of a D gene remains to name it. The nucleotide sequence reads TGTGCCAGCAGCTTAGGGGAGGCGGGAACTAATGAAAAACTGTTTTTT. This yields the protein CASSLGEAGTNEKLFF.